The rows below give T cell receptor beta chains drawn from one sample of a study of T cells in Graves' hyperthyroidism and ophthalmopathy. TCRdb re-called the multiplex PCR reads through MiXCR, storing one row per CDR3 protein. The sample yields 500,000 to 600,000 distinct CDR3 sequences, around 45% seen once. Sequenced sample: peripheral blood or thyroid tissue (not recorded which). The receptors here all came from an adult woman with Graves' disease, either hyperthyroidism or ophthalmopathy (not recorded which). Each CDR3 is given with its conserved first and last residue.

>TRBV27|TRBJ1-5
CASSLSMVEQPQHF
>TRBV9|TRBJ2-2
CASSVEAGGRTGELFF
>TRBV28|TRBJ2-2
CASGRALNSGELFF
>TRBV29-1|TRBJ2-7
CSVDASGSSYEQYF
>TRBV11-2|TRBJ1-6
CASSPNRPDSPLHF
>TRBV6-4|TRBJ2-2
CASSGDTNGELFF
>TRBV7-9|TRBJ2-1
CASSLTGGGRGYNEQFF
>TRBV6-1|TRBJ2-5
CASSRARTQYF
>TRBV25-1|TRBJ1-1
CASVVGGAAFF
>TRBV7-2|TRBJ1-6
CASSPRTGLAPLHF
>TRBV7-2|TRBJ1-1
CASSSRILNTEAFF
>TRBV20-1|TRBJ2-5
CSARVSGRAQETQYF
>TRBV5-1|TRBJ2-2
CASSSGQNTGELFF
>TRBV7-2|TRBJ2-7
CASSRPGQGAVDEQYF
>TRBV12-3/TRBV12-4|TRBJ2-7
CASSPTGRASYEQYF
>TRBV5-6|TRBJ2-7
CASSYRDRGPMEQYF
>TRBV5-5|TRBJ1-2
CASSYRSGGYDYTF
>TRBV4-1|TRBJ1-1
CASSQYWGNTEAFF
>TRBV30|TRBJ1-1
CAWGEVPDCEAFF
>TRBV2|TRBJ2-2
CASSQGQGNGELFF
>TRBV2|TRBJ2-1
CASSDRTSGIEQFF
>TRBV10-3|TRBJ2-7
CAHGLAGGTYEQYF